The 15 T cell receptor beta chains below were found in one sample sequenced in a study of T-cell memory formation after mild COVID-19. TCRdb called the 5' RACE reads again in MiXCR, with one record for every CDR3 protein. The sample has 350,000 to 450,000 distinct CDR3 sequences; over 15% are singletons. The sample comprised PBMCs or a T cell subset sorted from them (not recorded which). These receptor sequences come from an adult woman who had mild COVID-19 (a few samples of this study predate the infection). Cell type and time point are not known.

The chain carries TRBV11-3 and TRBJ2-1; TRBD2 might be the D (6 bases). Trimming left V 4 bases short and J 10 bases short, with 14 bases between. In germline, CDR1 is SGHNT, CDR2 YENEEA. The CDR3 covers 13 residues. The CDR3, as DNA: TGTGCCAGCAGCTGGGTCTCGGGGGAGGAGCAGTTCTTC. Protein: CASSWVSGEEQFF.

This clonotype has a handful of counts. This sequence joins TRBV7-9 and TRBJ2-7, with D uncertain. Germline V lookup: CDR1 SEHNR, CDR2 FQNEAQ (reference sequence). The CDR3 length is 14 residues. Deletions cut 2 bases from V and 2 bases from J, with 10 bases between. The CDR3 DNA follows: TGTGCCAGCAGCTTATCGGCTCGACCCTACGAGCAGTACTTC. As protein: CASSLSARPYEQYF.

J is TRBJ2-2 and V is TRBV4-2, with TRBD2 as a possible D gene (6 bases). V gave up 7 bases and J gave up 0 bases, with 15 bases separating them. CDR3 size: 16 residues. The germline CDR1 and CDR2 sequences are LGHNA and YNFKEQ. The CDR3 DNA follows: TGTGCCAGCACCCTGGAGGGGCTAGCGAACACCGGGGAGCTGTTTTTT. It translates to CASTLEGLANTGELFF.

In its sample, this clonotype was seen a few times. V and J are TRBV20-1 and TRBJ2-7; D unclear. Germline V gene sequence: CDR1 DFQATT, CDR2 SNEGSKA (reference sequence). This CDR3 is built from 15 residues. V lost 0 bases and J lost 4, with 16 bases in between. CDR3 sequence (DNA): TGCAGTGCTAGAGATCAACGGGCGCCGTCGTACGAGCAGTACTTC. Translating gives CSARDQRAPSYEQYF.

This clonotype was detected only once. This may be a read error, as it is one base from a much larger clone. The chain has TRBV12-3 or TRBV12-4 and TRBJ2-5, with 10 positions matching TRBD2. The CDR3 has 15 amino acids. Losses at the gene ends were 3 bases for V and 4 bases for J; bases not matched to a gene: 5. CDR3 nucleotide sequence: TGTGCCAGCAGTTTGGTAGCGGGAGGAGGAGAGACCCAGTACTTC. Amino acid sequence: CASSLVAGGGETQYF.

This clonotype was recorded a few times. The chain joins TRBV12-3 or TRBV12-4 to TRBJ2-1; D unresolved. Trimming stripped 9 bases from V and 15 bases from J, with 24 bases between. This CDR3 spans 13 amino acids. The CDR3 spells CARPRFSDRVRFF. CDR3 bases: TGTGCCAGACCACGTTTCTCTGATAGAGTCCGGTTCTTC.

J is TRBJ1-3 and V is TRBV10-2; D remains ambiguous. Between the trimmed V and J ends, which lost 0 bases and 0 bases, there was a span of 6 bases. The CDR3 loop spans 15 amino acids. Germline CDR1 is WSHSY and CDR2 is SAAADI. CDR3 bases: TGCGCCAGCAGTGAGTCATCACTCTCTGGAAACACCATATATTTT. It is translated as CASSESSLSGNTIYF.

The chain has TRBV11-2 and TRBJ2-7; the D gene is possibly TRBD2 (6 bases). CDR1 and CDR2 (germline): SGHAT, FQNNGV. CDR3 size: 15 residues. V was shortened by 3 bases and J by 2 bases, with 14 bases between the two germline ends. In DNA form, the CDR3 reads TGTGCCAGCAGCTTCGGCGGGACGTTAACCTACGAGCAGTACTTC. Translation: CASSFGGTLTYEQYF.

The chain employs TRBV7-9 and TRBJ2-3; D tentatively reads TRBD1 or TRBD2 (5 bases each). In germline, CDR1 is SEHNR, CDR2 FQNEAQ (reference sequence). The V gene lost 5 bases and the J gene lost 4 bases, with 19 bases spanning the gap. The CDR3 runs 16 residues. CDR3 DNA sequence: TGTGCCAGCAGCATAGGGACCAACGCCCCTTCAGATACGCAGTATTTT. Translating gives CASSIGTNAPSDTQYF.

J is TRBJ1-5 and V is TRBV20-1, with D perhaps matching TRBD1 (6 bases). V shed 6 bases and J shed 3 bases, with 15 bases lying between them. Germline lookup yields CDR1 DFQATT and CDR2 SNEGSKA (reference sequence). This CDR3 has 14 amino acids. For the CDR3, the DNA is TGCAGTGCCCGGGGGGGCAGGGCCAATCAGCCCCAGCATTTT. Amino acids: CSARGGRANQPQHF.

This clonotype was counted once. The CDR3: CASSRPTGTGEGQHTNYGYTF. In DNA, the CDR3 is TGTGCCAGCAGCCGACCTACCGGGACAGGGGAAGGCCAGCATACCAACTATGGCTACACCTTC. The chain is built from TRBV6-2 or TRBV6-3 and TRBJ1-2, with TRBD1 matching over 10 bases. V dropped 6 bases and J dropped 2; count of bases not matched to a gene: 24. Germline V gives CDR1 MNHEY, CDR2 SVGEGT. This CDR3 has 21 amino acids.

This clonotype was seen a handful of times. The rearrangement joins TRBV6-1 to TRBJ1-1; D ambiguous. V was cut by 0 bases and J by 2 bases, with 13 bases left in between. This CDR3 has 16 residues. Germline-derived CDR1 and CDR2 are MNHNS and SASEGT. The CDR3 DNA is TGTGCCAGCAGTGAAGCGCTTCTAGGTTTAAACACTGAAGCTTTCTTT. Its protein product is CASSEALLGLNTEAFF.

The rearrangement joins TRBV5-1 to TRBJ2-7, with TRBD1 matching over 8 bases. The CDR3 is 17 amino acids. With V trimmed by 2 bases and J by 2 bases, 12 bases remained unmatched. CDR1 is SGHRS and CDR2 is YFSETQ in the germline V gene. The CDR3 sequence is CASSFIGLQGGTYEQYF. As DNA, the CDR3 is TGCGCCAGCAGCTTCATAGGTTTACAGGGGGGTACCTACGAGCAGTACTTC.

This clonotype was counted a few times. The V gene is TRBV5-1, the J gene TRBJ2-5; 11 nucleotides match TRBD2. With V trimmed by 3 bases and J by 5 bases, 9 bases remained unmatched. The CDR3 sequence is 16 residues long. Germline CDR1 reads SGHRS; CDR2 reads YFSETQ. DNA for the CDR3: TGCGCCAGCAGCTCCGGGACTAGCGGCGGGGGTGAGACCCAGTACTTC. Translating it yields CASSSGTSGGGETQYF.

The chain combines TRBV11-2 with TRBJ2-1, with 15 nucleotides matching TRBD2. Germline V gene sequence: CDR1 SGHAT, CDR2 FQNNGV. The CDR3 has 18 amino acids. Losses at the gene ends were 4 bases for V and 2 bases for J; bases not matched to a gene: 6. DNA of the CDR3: TGTGCCAGCAGCTCCCGGACTAGCGGGGGGGCAACCTACAATGAGCAGTTCTTC. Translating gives CASSSRTSGGATYNEQFF.